A few counts support the clone carrying this T cell receptor (beta chain). All patients carried locally advanced or metastatic urothelial carcinoma. All patients handed over anywhere from 1 to 8 samples, pretreatment and on-treatment. Produced via immunoSEQ multiplex PCR; TCRdb's table is partial and in-frame only. Of roughly 100,000 clones in the sample, 70% to 90% were seen once. Per the germline V gene, CDR1 is MRHNA and CDR2 is SNTAGT. V lost 6 bases to trimming and J lost 6 bases, with 20 bases between them. This CDR3 has 15 residues. These data are taken from a study of PD-L1 blockade in urothelial cancer. Study summary: The median number of T cells present in blood samples was roughly 130,000.

The chain links TRBV6-4 to TRBJ1-1, with D perhaps matching TRBD1 (5 bases). The input for sequencing was PBMCs, taken around atezolizumab (anti-PD-L1) treatment. The source is a man aged 50 to 60 with urothelial cancer. Here the CDR3 reads CASRRQGIGNAEAFF. The CDR3 bases are TGTGCCAGCAGGAGGCAGGGTATCGGAAACGCTGAAGCTTTCTTT.